These 6 T cell receptor beta chains originate from one sample sequenced in a study of regulatory T cells in long-lasting Graves disease. Sample time point: newly diagnosed GD, antithyroid drugs for less than 3 months. PBMC RNA was the source of the TCR library. Construction of TCR beta libraries relied on iRepertoire HTBI primers and on Arm-PCR targeting CDR3 regions. TCRdb independently ran MiXCR on the multiplex PCR reads; one entry per CDR3 protein. There are 400,000 to 550,000 distinct CDR3 sequences in the sample; about 17% occur only once, and under 30% lies in the top ten. This sample also appeared in a second study, on T cells in Graves' hyperthyroidism and ophthalmopathy.

The specimen was peripheral blood mononuclear cells (PBMCs), collected at new diagnosis, from a patient treated with antithyroid drugs. All receptors come from a woman aged 18-35 years with Graves disease.

This clonotype was counted ten times or more. The chain has TRBV20-1 and TRBJ2-7; 9 nucleotides agree with TRBD1. Germline trimming cut 6 bases from V and 9 bases from J; bases unmatched to any gene: 15. The CDR3 totals 14 residues. Germline V gene lookup returns CDR1 DFQATT and CDR2 SNEGSKA (reference sequence). In DNA, the CDR3 is TGCAGTGCACCCCCCCCGGGACAGGGTTTCCCGCAGTACTTC. It codes for CSAPPPGQGFPQYF.

Details on this clonotype: A much larger clone lies one base from this, so it may be a read error. The V call is TRBV28, the J call TRBJ2-5; D not resolved. V was pared by 8 bases and J by 11 bases, with 30 bases between. Germline values: CDR1 MDHEN, CDR2 SYDVKM. The CDR3 totals 16 residues. The chain's CDR3 is CASRTTGPSSYNEQYF. CDR3 bases: TGTGCCAGCCGAACAACCGGACCGAGCTCCTACAATGAGCAGTACTTC.

This clonotype was observed once. The chain links TRBV4-1 to TRBJ2-1; D is perhaps TRBD1 (5 bases). The ends were cut back, 0 bases at V and 1 base at J, with 10 bases in the middle. Germline values: CDR1 MGHRA, CDR2 YSYEKL. The CDR3 has 16 amino acids. The CDR3 region has the DNA TGCGCCAGCAGCCAAGACCCCCAGGGATCCTACAATGAGCAGTTCTTC. Its translation is CASSQDPQGSYNEQFF.

Turning to this clonotype: Germline is not matched at one junction end, which may reflect a read error. V is TRBV11-3 and J is TRBJ2-1, with TRBD2 identical over 9 bases. The CDR3 is 17 residues long. CDR1 is SGHNT and CDR2 is YENEEA in the germline V gene. The CDR3 region is CASSQDLRTSGFYEQFF. In DNA form, the CDR3 reads TGCGCCAGCAGCCAAGATCTTCGCACTAGCGGGTTCTATGAGCAGTTCTTC.

This clonotype was seen at least ten times. The CDR3 loop is CASSLAGSERLFF. CDR3 nucleotide sequence: TGTGCCAGCAGCTTAGCGGGAAGTGAGCGGCTCTTCTTC. V is TRBV7-9 and J is TRBJ2-1; D is perhaps TRBD2 (5 bases). From germline, CDR1 is SEHNR and CDR2 FQNEAQ (reference sequence). The CDR3 extends over 13 amino acids. The V and J ends lost 0 bases and 16 bases respectively, with 16 bases between them.

The chain combines TRBV5-1 with TRBJ2-3, with 12 bases aligning to TRBD2. Looked up from germline, CDR1 is SGHRS and CDR2 is YFSETQ. The CDR3 covers 17 residues. The junction had 8 bases not matched to a gene; V was cut back by 0 bases and J by 6 bases. The CDR3 DNA reads TGCGCCAGCAGCTTGGGTGGACTAGCGGGAACCCCGGATACGCAGTATTTT. This encodes CASSLGGLAGTPDTQYF.